This TCR beta chain was found in a study of cytomegalovirus exposure and HLA in healthy donors. General study findings and limits: In a later analysis, specific HLA alleles were associated with about 18,000 TCR beta sequences at a 0.05 false discovery rate. Among TCR beta chains of equal frequency, HLA-associated ones were more clonally expanded in a later analysis.

PCR employed 60 Vbeta and 13 Jbeta primers. Sequenced by immunoSEQ multiplex PCR; TCRdb stores in-frame clones only, minus some. In the table there are more than 150,000 clones, around 79% of which are singletons. This CDR3 is 14 amino acids long. CDR1 SGHRS and CDR2 YFSETQ come from the germline V gene. With V trimmed by 0 bases and J by 5 bases, 5 bases remained unmatched. Note on this clone: Its antigen remains unknown.

Input material: PBMCs. The chain joins TRBV5-1 to TRBJ2-7; 7 nucleotides align to TRBD1. This receptor was obtained from a man over 45 in good health and CMV-seropositive. CDR3 sequence (DNA): TGCGCCAGCAGCTTGGACAGGGGAGTGAACGAGCAGTACTTC. Protein: CASSLDRGVNEQYF.